This T cell receptor beta chain was sequenced for a study of blood T cell repertoires in COVID-19. Study-wide context: Acute and convalescent COVID-19 samples came from the United States, Italy and Spain. From T cells, B-cell-depleted T cells, or PBMCs came the material, which was cDNA or gDNA.

Per the authors' pipeline: From reference gene primer amplification, estimates of nucleated cell counts were derived. Sequenced by immunoSEQ multiplex PCR; TCRdb stores in-frame clones only, minus some. Clone size and V and J calls were adopted from that table, with D and trimming inferred from the DNA. Here the sample spans 130,000 to 150,000 clones, about 87% being singletons. This sequence originates from a middle-aged woman with acute or convalescent COVID-19. Sample: peripheral blood.

This CDR3 reads CASSNNPGLSTDTQYF. CDR3 DNA sequence: TGCGCCAGCAGCAACAATCCGGGACTGAGCACAGATACGCAGTATTTT. The chain has TRBV5-1 and TRBJ2-3; weak D call: TRBD2 (6 bases). This CDR3 has 16 amino acids. Trimming took 4 bases from V and 0 from J, leaving 15 bases between them. CDR1 and CDR2 from the germline V gene are SGHRS and YFSETQ.